This TCR beta chain was identified in a study of blood T cell repertoires in COVID-19. About the study: PBMCs, B-cell-depleted T cells, or T cells were the source of the cDNA or gDNA that made up the material.

J gave up 7 bases and V 1 base, and 5 bases lay outside the gene matches. The V gene's germline CDR1 is SEHNR and CDR2 FQNEAQ (reference sequence). The CDR3 length is 16 residues. Clones were sequenced by immunoSEQ multiplex PCR, and TCRdb holds only the in-frame ones, with some missing. Among more than 120,000 clones, about 85% were seen once, and the ten largest hold about 2.5%. Material for sequencing was peripheral blood. This receptor was taken from a human donor with acute or convalescent COVID-19. The donor label of this sample is uncertain. This sequence joins TRBV7-9 and TRBJ1-4; TRBD1 agrees at 11 bases. This chain's CDR3 is CASSLGRTGGFEKLFF. CDR3 bases: TGTGCCAGCAGCTTAGGGAGGACAGGGGGCTTTGAAAAACTGTTTTTT. The full variable domain, completed using reference TRBV7-9 and TRBJ1-4, is DTGVSQNPRHKITKRGQNVTFRCDPISEHNRLYWYRQTLGQGPEFLTYFQNEAQLEKSRLLSDRFSAERPKGSFSTLEIQRTEQGDSAMYLCASSLGRTGGFEKLFFGSGTQLSVL.